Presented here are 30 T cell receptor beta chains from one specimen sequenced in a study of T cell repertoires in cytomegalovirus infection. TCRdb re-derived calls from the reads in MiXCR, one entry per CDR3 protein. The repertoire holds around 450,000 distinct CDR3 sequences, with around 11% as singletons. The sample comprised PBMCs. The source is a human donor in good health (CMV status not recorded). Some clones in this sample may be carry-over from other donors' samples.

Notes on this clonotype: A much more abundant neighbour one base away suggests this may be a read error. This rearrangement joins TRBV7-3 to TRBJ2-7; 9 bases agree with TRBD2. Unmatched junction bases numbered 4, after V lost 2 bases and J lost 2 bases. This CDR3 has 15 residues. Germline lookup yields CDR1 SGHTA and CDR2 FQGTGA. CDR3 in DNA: TGTGCCAGCAGCTTAGGTGGCGGGGGGGCCTACGAGCAGTACTTC. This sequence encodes CASSLGGGGAYEQYF.

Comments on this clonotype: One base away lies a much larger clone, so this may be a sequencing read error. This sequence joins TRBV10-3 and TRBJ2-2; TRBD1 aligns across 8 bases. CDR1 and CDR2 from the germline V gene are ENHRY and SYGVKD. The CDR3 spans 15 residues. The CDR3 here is CAISPTGVETGELYF. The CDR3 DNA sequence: TGTGCCATCAGCCCGACAGGGGTGGAGACCGGGGAGCTGTATTTT.

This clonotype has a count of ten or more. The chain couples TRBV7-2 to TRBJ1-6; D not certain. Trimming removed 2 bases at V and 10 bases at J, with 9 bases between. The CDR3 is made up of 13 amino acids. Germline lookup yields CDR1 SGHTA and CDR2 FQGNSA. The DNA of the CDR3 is TGTGCCAGCAGCTTATGGGAGGAGTCACCCCTCCACTTT. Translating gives CASSLWEESPLHF.

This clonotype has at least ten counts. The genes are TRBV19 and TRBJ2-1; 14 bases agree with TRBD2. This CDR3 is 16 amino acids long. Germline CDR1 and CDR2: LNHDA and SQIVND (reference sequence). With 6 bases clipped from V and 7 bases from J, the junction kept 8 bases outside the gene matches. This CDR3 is CASSPGLAGVGNEQFF. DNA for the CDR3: TGTGCCAGTAGCCCGGGACTAGCGGGAGTGGGGAATGAGCAGTTCTTC.

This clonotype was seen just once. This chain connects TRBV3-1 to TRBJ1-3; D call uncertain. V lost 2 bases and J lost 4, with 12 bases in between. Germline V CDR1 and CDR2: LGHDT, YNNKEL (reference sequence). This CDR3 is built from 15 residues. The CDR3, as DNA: TGTGCCAGCAGCCAAATCCCGGGCAGGGGAAACACCATATATTTT. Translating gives CASSQIPGRGNTIYF.

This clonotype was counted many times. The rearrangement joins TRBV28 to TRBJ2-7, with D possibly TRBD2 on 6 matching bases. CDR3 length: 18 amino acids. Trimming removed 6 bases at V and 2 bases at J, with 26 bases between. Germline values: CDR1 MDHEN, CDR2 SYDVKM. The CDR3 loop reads CASSDSKGYYGGTYEQYF. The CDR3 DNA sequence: TGTGCCAGCAGCGACTCAAAGGGGTACTACGGGGGTACCTACGAGCAGTACTTC.

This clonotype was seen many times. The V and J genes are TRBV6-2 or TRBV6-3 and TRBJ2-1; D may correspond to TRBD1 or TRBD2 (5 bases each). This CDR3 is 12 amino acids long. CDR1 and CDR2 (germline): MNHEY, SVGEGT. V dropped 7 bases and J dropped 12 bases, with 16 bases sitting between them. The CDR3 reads CASNMGVQLQFF. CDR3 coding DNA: TGTGCCAGCAACATGGGGGTCCAGTTGCAGTTCTTC.

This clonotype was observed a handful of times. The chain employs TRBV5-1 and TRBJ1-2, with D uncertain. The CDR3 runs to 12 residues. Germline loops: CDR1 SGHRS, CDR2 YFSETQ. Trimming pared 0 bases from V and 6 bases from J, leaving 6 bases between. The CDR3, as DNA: TGCGCCAGCAGCTTGGCAGAGCATGGCTACACCTTC. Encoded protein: CASSLAEHGYTF.

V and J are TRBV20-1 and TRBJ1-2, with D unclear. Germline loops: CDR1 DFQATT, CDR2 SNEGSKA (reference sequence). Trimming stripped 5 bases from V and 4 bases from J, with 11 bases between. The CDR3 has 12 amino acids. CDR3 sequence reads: CSAALGSYGYTF. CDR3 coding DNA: TGCAGTGCTGCCCTGGGGAGCTATGGCTACACCTTC.

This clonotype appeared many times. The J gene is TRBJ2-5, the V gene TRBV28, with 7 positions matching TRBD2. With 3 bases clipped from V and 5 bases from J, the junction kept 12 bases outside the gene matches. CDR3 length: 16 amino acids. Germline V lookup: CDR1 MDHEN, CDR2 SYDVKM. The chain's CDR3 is CASSFGEGNSRETQYF. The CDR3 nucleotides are TGTGCCAGCAGTTTCGGGGAGGGTAACTCCCGGGAGACCCAGTACTTC.

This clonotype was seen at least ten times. DNA for the CDR3: TGCAGTGCCCCTGGAGACTACAGCACAGATACGCAGTATTTT. Translation: CSAPGDYSTDTQYF. The V and J genes are TRBV20-1 and TRBJ2-3; maybe TRBD2 (5 bases). CDR1 and CDR2 from the germline V gene are DFQATT and SNEGSKA (reference sequence). Trimming pared 6 bases from V and 0 bases from J, leaving 13 bases between. The CDR3 is made up of 14 amino acids.

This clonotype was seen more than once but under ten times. CDR3 residues: CSASLDRDTEAFF. CDR3 DNA sequence: TGCAGTGCTAGCCTCGACAGGGACACTGAAGCTTTCTTT. This rearrangement joins TRBV20-1 to TRBJ1-1; 7 nucleotides agree with TRBD1. The germline CDR1 and CDR2 sequences are DFQATT and SNEGSKA (reference sequence). This CDR3 spans 13 amino acids. With V trimmed by 3 bases and J by 3 bases, 4 bases remained unmatched.

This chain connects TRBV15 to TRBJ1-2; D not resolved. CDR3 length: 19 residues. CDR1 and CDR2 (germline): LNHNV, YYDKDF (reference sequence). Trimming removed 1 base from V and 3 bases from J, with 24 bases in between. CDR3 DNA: TGTGCCACCAGCAGAGCTGACGGACGTCTAGCGTCATCGGACTATGGCTACACCTTC. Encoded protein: CATSRADGRLASSDYGYTF. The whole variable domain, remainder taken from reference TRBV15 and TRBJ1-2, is DAMVIQNPRYQVTQFGKPVTLSCSQTLNHNVMYWYQQKSSQAPKLLFHYYDKDFNNEADTPDNFQSRRPNTSFCFLDIRSPGLGDTAMYLCATSRADGRLASSDYGYTFGSGTRLTVV.

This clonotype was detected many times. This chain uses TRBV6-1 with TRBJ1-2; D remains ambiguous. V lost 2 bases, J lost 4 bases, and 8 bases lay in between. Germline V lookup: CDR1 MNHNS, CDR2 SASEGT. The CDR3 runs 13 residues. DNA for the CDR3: TGTGCCAGCAGTGAACAGGCGTCCTATGGCTACACCTTC. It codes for CASSEQASYGYTF.

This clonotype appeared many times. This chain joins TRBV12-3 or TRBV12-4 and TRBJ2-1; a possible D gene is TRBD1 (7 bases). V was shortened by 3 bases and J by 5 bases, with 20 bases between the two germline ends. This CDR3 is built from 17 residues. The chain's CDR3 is CASSLGGRGIGNNEQFF. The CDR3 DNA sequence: TGTGCCAGCAGTTTGGGGGGCAGGGGGATCGGGAACAATGAGCAGTTCTTC.

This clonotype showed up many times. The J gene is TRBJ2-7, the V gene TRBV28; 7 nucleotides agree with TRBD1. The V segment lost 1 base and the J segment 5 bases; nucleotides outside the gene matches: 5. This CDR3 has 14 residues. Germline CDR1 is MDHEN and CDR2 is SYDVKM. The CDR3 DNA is TGTGCCAGCAGTTTATCGACAGGGAGTGACGAGCAGTACTTC. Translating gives CASSLSTGSDEQYF.

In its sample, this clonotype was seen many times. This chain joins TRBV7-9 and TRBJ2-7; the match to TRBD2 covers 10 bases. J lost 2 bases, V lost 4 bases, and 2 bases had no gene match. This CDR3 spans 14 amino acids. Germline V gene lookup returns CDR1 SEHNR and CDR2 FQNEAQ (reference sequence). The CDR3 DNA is TGTGCCAGCAGCTCCGGGACTAGCGCCTACGAGCAGTACTTC. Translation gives CASSSGTSAYEQYF.

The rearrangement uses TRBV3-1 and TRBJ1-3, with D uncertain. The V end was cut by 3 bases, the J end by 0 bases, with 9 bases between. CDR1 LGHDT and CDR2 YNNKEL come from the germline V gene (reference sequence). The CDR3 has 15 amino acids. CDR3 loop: CASSQGSSSGNTIYF. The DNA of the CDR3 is TGTGCCAGCAGCCAGGGTTCCTCCTCTGGAAACACCATATATTTT.

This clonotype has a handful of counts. This CDR3 is CSVVGGVFGTQYF. DNA for the CDR3: TGCAGCGTTGTAGGAGGGGTCTTTGGGACCCAGTACTTC. This sequence joins TRBV29-1 and TRBJ2-5; tentative D call: TRBD2 (6 bases). Trimming pared 4 bases from V and 7 bases from J, leaving 16 bases between. The CDR3 consists of 13 residues. Germline-derived CDR1 and CDR2 are SQVTM and ANQGSEA.

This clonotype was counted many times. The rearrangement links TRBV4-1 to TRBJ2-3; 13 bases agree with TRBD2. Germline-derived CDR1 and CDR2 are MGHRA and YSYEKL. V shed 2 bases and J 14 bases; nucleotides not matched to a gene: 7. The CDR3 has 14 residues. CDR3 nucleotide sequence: TGCGCCAGCAGCCAAACTAGCGGGGGGGCCCAAGTGTATTTT. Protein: CASSQTSGGAQVYF.

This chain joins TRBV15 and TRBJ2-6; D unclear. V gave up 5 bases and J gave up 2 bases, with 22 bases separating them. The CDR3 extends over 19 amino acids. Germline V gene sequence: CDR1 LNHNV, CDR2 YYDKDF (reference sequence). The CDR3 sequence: CATSRRLGNPNPGANVLTF. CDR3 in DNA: TGTGCCACCAGCCGCCGTTTGGGAAACCCGAACCCTGGGGCCAACGTCCTGACTTTC.

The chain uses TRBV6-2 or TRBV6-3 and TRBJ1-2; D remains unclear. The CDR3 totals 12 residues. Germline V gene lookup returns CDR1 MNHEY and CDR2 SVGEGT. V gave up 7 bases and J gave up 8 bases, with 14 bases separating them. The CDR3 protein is CASTNWARGYTF. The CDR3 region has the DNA TGTGCCAGCACGAACTGGGCGAGGGGCTACACCTTC.

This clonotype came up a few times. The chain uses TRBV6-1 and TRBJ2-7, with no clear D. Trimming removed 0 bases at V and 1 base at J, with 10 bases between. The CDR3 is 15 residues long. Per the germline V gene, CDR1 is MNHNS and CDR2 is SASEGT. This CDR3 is CASSEALGSSYEQYF. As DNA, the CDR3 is TGTGCCAGCAGTGAAGCGTTGGGCAGTTCCTACGAGCAGTACTTC.

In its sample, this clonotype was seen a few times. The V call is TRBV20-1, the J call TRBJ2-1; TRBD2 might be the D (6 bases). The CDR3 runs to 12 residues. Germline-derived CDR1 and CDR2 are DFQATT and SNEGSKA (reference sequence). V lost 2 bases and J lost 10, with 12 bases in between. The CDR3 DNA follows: TGCAGTGCTAGATACCCTGGAGGGGAGCAGTTCTTC. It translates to CSARYPGGEQFF.

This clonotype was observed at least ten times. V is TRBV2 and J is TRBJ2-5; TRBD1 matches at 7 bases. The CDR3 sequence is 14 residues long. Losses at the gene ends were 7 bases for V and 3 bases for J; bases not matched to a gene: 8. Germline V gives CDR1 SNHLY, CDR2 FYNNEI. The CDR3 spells CASNVITGEETQYF. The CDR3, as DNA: TGTGCCAGCAACGTTATAACAGGGGAAGAGACCCAGTACTTC. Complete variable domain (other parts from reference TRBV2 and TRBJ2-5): EPEVTQTPSHQVTQMGQEVILRCVPISNHLYFYWYRQILGQKVEFLVSFYNNEISEKSEIFDDQFSVERPDGSNFTLKIRSTKLEDSAMYFCASNVITGEETQYFGPGTRLLVL.

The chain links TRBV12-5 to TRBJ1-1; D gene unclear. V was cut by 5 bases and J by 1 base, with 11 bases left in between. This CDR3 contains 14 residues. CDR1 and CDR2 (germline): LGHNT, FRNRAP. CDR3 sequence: CASGLPLPNTEAFF. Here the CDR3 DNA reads TGTGCTAGTGGTCTTCCTCTCCCGAACACTGAAGCTTTCTTT.

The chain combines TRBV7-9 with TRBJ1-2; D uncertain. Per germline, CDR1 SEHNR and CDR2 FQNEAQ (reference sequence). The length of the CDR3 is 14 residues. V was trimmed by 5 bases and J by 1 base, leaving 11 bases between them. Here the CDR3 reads CASSLGPNNYGYTF. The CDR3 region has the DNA TGTGCCAGCAGCCTGGGTCCGAATAACTATGGCTACACCTTC.

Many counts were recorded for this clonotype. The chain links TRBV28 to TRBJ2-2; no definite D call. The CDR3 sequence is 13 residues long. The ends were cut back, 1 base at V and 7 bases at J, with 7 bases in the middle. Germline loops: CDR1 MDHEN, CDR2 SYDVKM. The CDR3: CASSLLRLGELFF. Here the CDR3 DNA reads TGTGCCAGCAGTTTATTAAGGCTCGGGGAGCTGTTTTTT.

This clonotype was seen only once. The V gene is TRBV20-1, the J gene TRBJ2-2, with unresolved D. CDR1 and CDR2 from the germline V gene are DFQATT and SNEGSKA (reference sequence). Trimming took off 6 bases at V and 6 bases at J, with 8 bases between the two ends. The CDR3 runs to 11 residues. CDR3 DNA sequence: TGCAGTGCGAGACGGTCCGGGGAGCTGTTTTTT. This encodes CSARRSGELFF.

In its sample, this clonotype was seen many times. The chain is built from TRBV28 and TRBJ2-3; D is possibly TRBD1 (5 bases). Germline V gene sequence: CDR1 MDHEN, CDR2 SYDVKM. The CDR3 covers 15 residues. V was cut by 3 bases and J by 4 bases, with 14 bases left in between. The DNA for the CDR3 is TGTGCCAGCAGTTTGTCAGGGTTGATATCAGATACGCAGTATTTT. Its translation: CASSLSGLISDTQYF. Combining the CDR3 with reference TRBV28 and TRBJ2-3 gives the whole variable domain DVKVTQSSRYLVKRTGEKVFLECVQDMDHENMFWYRQDPGLGLRLIYFSYDVKMKEKGDIPEGYSVSREKKERFSLILESASTNQTSMYLCASSLSGLISDTQYFGPGTRLTVL.